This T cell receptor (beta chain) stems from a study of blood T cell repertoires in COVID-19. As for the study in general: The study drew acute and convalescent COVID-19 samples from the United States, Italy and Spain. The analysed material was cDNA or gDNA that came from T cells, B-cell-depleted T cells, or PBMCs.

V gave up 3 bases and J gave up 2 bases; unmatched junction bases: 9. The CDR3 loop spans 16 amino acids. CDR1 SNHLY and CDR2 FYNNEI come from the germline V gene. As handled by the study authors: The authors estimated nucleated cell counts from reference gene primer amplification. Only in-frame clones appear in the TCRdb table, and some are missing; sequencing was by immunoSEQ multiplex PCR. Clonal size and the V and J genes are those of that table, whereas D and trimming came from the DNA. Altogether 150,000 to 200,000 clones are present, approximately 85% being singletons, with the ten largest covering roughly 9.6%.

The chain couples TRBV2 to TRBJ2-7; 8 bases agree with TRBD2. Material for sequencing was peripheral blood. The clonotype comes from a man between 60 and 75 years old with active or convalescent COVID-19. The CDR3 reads CASSEWETSVTYEQYF. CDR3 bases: TGTGCCAGCAGTGAGTGGGAGACTAGCGTCACCTACGAGCAGTACTTC.